This record covers a single T cell receptor beta chain. Its antigen remains undetermined. Base qualities are missing; no much larger clone stands one base away. The sample is drawn from a study of immune evolution from preneoplasia to lung adenocarcinoma (dated by TCRdb to the early 2020s). As for the study more broadly: HLA loss of heterozygosity was observed in roughly 6.8%, 16% and 36% of AIS, MIA and ADC lesions, respectively, and was not observed in any AAH lesions. According to the study, fewer than 130 samples went through TCR sequencing. The study combined immune gene expression, TCR sequencing and multiplex immunofluorescence to profile immune contexture across lung adenocarcinoma precursors and invasive adenocarcinoma. The TCR sequencing data were obtained from about 51 patients. Resected precursor lesions (AAH, AIS, MIA) and invasive adenocarcinomas were compared with paired morphologically normal lung tissue. The overall cohort comprised 53 patients with pulmonary nodules who underwent surgical resection. The immune data were integrated with whole exome sequencing and methylation data from the same cohort of nodules. Sample size was based on specimen availability rather than a prior power calculation. POLYSOLVER was used to infer Class I HLA alleles from exome data, while LOHHLA was used to detect allele-specific HLA loss. Results the study describes overall, beyond this receptor: Normal lung had the highest top T cell clone frequencies, and these frequencies appeared to fall progressively from AAH through AIS, MIA and invasive adenocarcinoma. Normal lung showed the highest clonality, whereas later-stage lesions appeared to have higher T cell density and diversity but lower clonality. The findings rested on association rather than direct causation, and larger cohorts with long-term follow-up and longitudinal biopsies were considered necessary. All patients were from Japan and China, so applicability to Western populations was uncertain. T cell clonality was highest in KRAS-mutant nodules compared with EGFR-mutant or double wild-type lesions.

A distance of 14 bases separates the germline ends of V and J, which lose 3 bases and 3 bases respectively. Reading the germline V gene gives CDR1 MDHEN and CDR2 SYDVKM. The CDR3 contains 16 residues, cysteine and phenylalanine counted. The entry retains the CDR3 DNA only, 48 bases that are in frame from base 1. The immunoSEQ hsTCRbeta Kit was used to sequence TCR beta CDR3 regions from DNA. As for the authors' bioinformatics: TCR sequencing data were analysed with the ImmunoSEQ Analyzer. T cell clonality was defined as 1 minus Pielou's evenness computed on productive rearrangements. To measure T cell diversity, the inverse Simpson index was applied to productive templates. T cell density was TCR beta template counts normalized to usable DNA, estimated by amplifying and sequencing housekeeping genes. TCR metrics were compared across histologic stages using two-sided Kruskal-Wallis tests. TCRdb took over this immuneACCESS table, retaining in-frame rearrangements with V and J assigned. Such tables are incomplete; in checked studies, under half of the missing clones stem from an unresolved V gene, and the remainder is unexplained. V and J calls plus clone size are reproduced from that table; the DNA served to infer D and trimming. In this sample the table shows roughly 40,000 clones, about 73% of which occur a single time. Roughly 6.6% of the sample belongs to the ten largest clones.

Resection was performed on patients in Japan or China between about 2014 and 2017. Two lung cancer pathologists independently reviewed H&E slides to confirm the histologic diagnosis of every case. For nucleic acid extraction, premalignant or tumor cells were enriched by macro-dissection following pathologic assessment. DNA was isolated from FFPE tissue using the AllPrep DNA/RNA FFPE Kit. The sequence was obtained from a person between 55 and 69 years old with lung adenocarcinoma. The sequenced sample was FFPE invasive lung adenocarcinoma tissue. The sample's cell subset or site label is to be understood as: frankly invasive lung adenocarcinoma (ADC). The sequence links TRBV28 to TRBJ2-2, with no reliable assignment of the D segment. DNA sequence: TGTGCCAGCAGTTTTCACCGACAAGTACACACCGGGGAGCTGTTTTTT. It codes for CASSFHRQVHTGELFF.